This note documents a single T cell receptor (beta chain) sequence. This sample was taken from a study of cytomegalovirus exposure and HLA in healthy donors. Germline V gives CDR1 SQVTM, CDR2 ANQGSEA. Trimming took 6 bases from V and 4 from J, leaving 9 bases between them. This CDR3 spans 11 amino acids. TCRdb's copy holds only in-frame clones and misses some; the assay was immunoSEQ multiplex PCR. This sample carries approximately 73,000 clones, about 95% of them seen once, and the ten largest clones take approximately 3.4%. Sequenced input: PBMCs. This chain links TRBV29-1 with TRBJ1-2; perhaps TRBD1 as D (5 bases). This clonotype was sampled from a man aged 18 to 35 in good health and CMV-seronegative. The CDR3 reads CSVQDPYGYTF. The CDR3 DNA reads TGCAGCGTACAGGATCCCTATGGCTACACCTTC. The complete variable domain, with remaining parts taken from reference TRBV29-1 and TRBJ1-2, reads SAVISQKPSRDICQRGTSLTIQCQVDSQVTMMFWYRQQPGQSLTLIATANQGSEATYESGFVIDKFPISRPNLTFSTLTVSNMSPEDSSIYLCSVQDPYGYTFGSGTRLTVV.